This T cell receptor (beta chain) was identified in a study of cytomegalovirus exposure and HLA in healthy donors (dated 2017 in TCRdb). Context from the whole study: An earlier analysis of roughly 500 of the donors reported roughly 300 Gb of sequence data and more than 90 million unique TCR beta sequences from about 200 million T cells. An early release that covered some 640 HLA-typed donors contained around 300 gigabases of sequencing data and tens of millions of unique TCR sequences. The genetic ancestry cluster associated with self-reported Caucasian donors included 65% to 90% of the roughly 360 genotyped donors. The study was designed to test whether signatures of past pathogen exposure could be identified by cataloging public T cell receptors. The study used immunosequencing to profile the T cell repertoires of several hundred subjects and linked those repertoires to cytomegalovirus serostatus. In addition to the first cohort of 500 to 850 subjects, a separate validation cohort of 120 different subjects was used. High-throughput TCR immunosequencing, statistical association of individual TCRs with disease status, and machine learning were combined to predict cytomegalovirus infection status. A later analysis re-examined previously published TCR beta repertoires from more than 650 donors and added high-resolution HLA genotyping to investigate patterns of TCR occurrence. The later analysis used no new phenotypic data to find candidate immune exposures, relying instead on TCR beta sequences and their occurrence across donors. An earlier analysis of about 620 of the donors applied high-throughput TCR beta sequencing to assess whether each TCR beta V gene segment acted as functional or pseudogenic. Donor age, sex, ethnicity and CMV serostatus were collected together with the repertoire data. A later genetic analysis used genome-wide SNP genotypes for about 65% of the roughly 670 donors, treating that subset as a discovery cohort. All discovery cohort repertoires had been generated on a single sequencing platform. HLA typing included class I and class II loci at four-digit resolution. Typing coverage differed by locus: A, B, C, DRB1 and DQB1 were typed in roughly 629-640 donors, DQA1 in 500 to 550, DPA1 in around 610, and DPB1 in just under 490. Because of strong linkage in the cohort, 4 to 6 DR-DQ haplotypes were treated as single units for association and clustering. Among roughly 400 genotyped donors of the cohort, an average of approximately 240,000 unique TCR beta nucleotide sequences was sequenced per donor, of which roughly 18% were non-productive. The paper's findings and limits, for the study overall: Some IMGT-functional V segments, including TRBV6-2 and TRBV6-3, could not be distinguished by the 87-base-pair reads and were therefore excluded. Correlated functional status among segregating V segments might be attributable to linkage disequilibrium, but an unknown experimental factor could not be ruled out. According to a later genetic analysis, donors in an Asian-associated ancestry cluster had fewer N-insertions in productive TCRs than the approximately 700-donor mean. The presence/absence analyses assumed that sequencing depth was roughly uniform across donors, and that assumption may not be true. In a later genetic analysis, a missense DCLRE1C variant was associated with V-gene and J-gene trimming of TCR beta chains, and the association was replicated in an independent cohort. This cohort had only TCR beta chains sequenced, and the lack of alpha or paired-chain data limited which features could be detected. Across donors, most TCR sequences were observed very rarely, whereas some public TCRs were present in many individuals. In an earlier analysis of 587 of the donors, most TCR beta V segments appeared in productive rearrangements about 90% or about 30% of the time, broadly matching IMGT annotations. In a later analysis, around 17,000 TCR beta sequences were associated with specific HLA alleles at a false discovery rate of 0.05. The authors suggested that the approach could potentially be generalized to other disease states and immunological phenotypes. Immune exposure information for the cohort was limited to CMV serostatus. In a later analysis, HLA-associated TCR beta chains showed more clonal expansion and lower generation probabilities than non-associated chains that were equally common. Because some donors lacked HLA typing at each locus, the association tests relied only on the typed subset. A few of the identified cytomegalovirus-associated TCR beta chains were confirmed in vitro to be specific for cytomegalovirus antigens. In a later analysis, the rate of TCR association differed among HLA loci, with DRB1 alleles having the most associated TCRs and HLA-C alleles having the fewest. Approximately 18 rarely observed V segments, including chromosome 9 orphons, were excluded from the earlier analysis of about 610 of the donors because counts were too low. According to a later analysis, most CMV-associated TCR beta chains appeared to be HLA-restricted, and the HLA associations seemed to be driven largely by CMV exposure. Assigning TCR associations to individual alleles was difficult when HLA alleles, especially DR and DQ, strongly co-occurred. According to a later analysis, parvovirus B19, influenza, CMV and Epstein-Barr virus appeared linked to several top co-occurrence clusters. A cluster of highly shared sequence variants was judged likely to be a technical artifact of the sequencing pipeline. The study gave a list of more than 150 TCR beta chains associated with cytomegalovirus. Cytomegalovirus status was reported to be diagnosed by the classifier with high specificity and sensitivity in both the original and validation cohorts. A further reported finding was that TCR beta sequences accurately predicted the HLA-A and HLA-B alleles for most subjects in the first cohort.

To note about this clone: The antigen it recognizes is unknown.

The library was prepared using the immunoSEQ multiplex PCR assay. The multiplex PCR relied on a mix of 60 forward primers for TCR Vbeta segments and 13 reverse primers for TCR Jbeta segments. Amplification of the CDR3 region of rearranged TCR beta genes was performed with a multiplex PCR assay on genomic DNA. Amplified TCR beta libraries were sequenced as 87-base-pair reads on the Illumina HiSeq System. The authors processed their data as follows. A later analysis tallied roughly 78 million unique TCR beta chains across the 650 to 750 repertoires, and some 10 million of those chains were shared by two or more donors. A nearest-neighbor algorithm error-corrected the raw reads and collapsed the reads into unique sequences, merging closely related sequences to remove PCR and sequencing errors. V, D and J gene segments were assigned by aligning CDR3 sequences to IMGT reference sequences. Each retained sequence needed at least a six-nucleotide match to both a V gene segment and a J gene segment. A rearrangement counted as productive if the CDR3 had no stop codons and remained in frame with V and J, and every other rearrangement counted as non-productive. Following IMGT convention, CDR3 was defined as the stretch from the second conserved V-encoded cysteine to the conserved J-encoded phenylalanine. In an earlier analysis of approximately 590 of the donors, sequences lacking an unambiguous match to a single V gene segment were excluded. In an earlier analysis of roughly 500 of the donors, V segments were called functional above 56.7% productive rearrangements and were called segregating when the between-donor standard deviation exceeded 5%. A statistical classification framework was built to diagnose cytomegalovirus status from the catalog of TCR beta chain sequences. V and J gene assignment, in a later analysis, came from comparing TCR nucleotide sequences with IMGT/GENE-DB human TR gene sequences. The TCRdist pipeline was used in a later analysis to assign CDR3 sequences and most-parsimonious VDJ recombination scenarios. In a later analysis, every TCR beta chain was defined by the combination of its CDR3 amino acid sequence and its V-gene family, and reads without a unique V-gene family were dropped. A later analysis removed 500 to 600 highly shared, low-generation-probability nucleotide sequences to deal with suspected cross-contamination and a sequencing artifact. A later analysis calculated a clonal expansion index for each public chain from normalized within-repertoire ranks of inferred template counts. In a later analysis, generation probabilities were computed using a VDJ recombination model fitted to out-of-frame rearrangements, and the results were checked against IGoR. In a later analysis, TCR-TCR, TCR-HLA and TCR-CMV co-occurrence was scored with hypergeometric tests, and a repertoire-size bias correction was applied to TCR pairs. To estimate false discovery rates, a later analysis permuted the HLA or CMV assignments 20 times. In a later analysis, co-occurring TCRs were grouped using DBSCAN, and TCRdist sequence similarity was added for clustering within HLA-allele-positive subsets. Repertoires with fewer than 30,000 or more than 120,000 public chains, plus five repertoires with anomalous nucleotide sharing, were excluded from co-occurrence clustering. In TCRdb, the immuneACCESS table is reduced to in-frame sequences with V and J assigned. These tables do not hold every clone; where another copy was compared, an unresolved V gene accounts for under half, and the others remain unexplained. The DNA gave D and trimming, while V, J and clone size come from that table. This sample's table lists over 100,000 clones. The top ten clonotypes cover 6.8% of the sample.

At the junction V is shortened by 1 base and J by 1 base, with 7 bases in between. As encoded in the germline V gene (reference sequence), CDR1 is SEHNR while CDR2 is FQNEAQ. Taken from cysteine to phenylalanine, the CDR3 has 14 residues. The read is trimmed to its CDR3 DNA, 42 bases read in frame from base 1. In total, roughly 670 healthy bone marrow donors made up the cohort. At the time of sampling, all cohort members were nominally healthy, though unrecorded immune exposures were likely present. The donor tested CMV seropositive and was one of the 289 seropositive cohort members. A peripheral blood sample was provided by each donor, and peripheral blood mononuclear cells were used for TCR beta sequencing. Genomic DNA extraction from the blood cell samples was performed with the Qiagen DNeasy Blood Extraction Kit.

This TCR was recovered from a man aged 40-49 years in good health and CMV-seropositive. Sample: PBMCs. The rearrangement joined TRBV7-9 to TRBJ2-5; a tentative D match to TRBD2 spans 5 bases. The CDR3 has the sequence CASSLVTSQETQYF. The base sequence is TGTGCCAGCAGCTTAGTAACTAGCCAAGAGACCCAGTACTTC.